Presented here are 27 T cell receptor beta chains from one specimen sequenced in a study of blood T cell repertoires in COVID-19. The repertoire was sequenced with immunoSEQ multiplex PCR; TCRdb's copy has only in-frame clones and lacks some. The table includes around 200,000 clones, 87% detected once. Sample: peripheral blood. The receptors shown here come from a man aged 35-49 years with active or convalescent COVID-19.

Notes on this clone: Germline and junction disagree at one end, which may indicate a read error. The rearrangement links TRBV2 to TRBJ1-5, with D perhaps TRBD1 (5 bases). Germline CDR1 and CDR2: SNHLY and FYNNEI. CDR3 length equals 12 residues. The CDR3 region has the DNA TGTGCCGGCAGCGGGGGGAATCAGCCCCAGCATTTT. This gives the protein CAGSGGNQPQHF.

This chain joins TRBV5-6 and TRBJ2-3; 14 positions agree with TRBD2. Germline V gene sequence: CDR1 SGHDT, CDR2 YYEEEE. J lost 3 bases, V lost 4 bases, and 10 bases had no gene match. The CDR3 extends over 18 amino acids. CDR3 region: CASSTTSGRAASTDTQYF. Here the CDR3 DNA reads TGTGCCAGCAGCACGACTAGCGGGAGGGCCGCTTCTACAGATACGCAGTATTTT.

V and J are TRBV19 and TRBJ2-1; 7 bases agree with TRBD2. The V and J ends lost 6 bases and 8 bases, in that order; junction bases with no gene match: 13. Germline assignment: CDR1 LNHDA and CDR2 SQIVND (reference sequence). CDR3 length equals 15 residues. CDR3 sequence: CASSRTTGGRDEQFF. In DNA, the CDR3 is TGTGCCAGTAGCCGAACCACCGGAGGGAGGGATGAGCAGTTCTTC.

The chain uses TRBV27 and TRBJ2-3, with TRBD1 matching 9 bases. Unmatched junction bases numbered 6, after V lost 3 bases and J lost 5 bases. This CDR3 is 15 amino acids long. Germline CDR1 is MNHEY and CDR2 is SMNVEV (reference sequence). CDR3 region: CASSFYRGREDTQYF. CDR3 DNA sequence: TGTGCCAGCAGTTTCTACAGGGGGCGAGAAGATACGCAGTATTTT.

About this clone itself: The junction shows a germline mismatch at one end, possibly a read error. The V and J genes are TRBV5-1 and TRBJ2-3; a possible D gene is TRBD1 (6 bases). Germline V CDR1 and CDR2: SGHRS, YFSETQ. The CDR3 consists of 14 residues. The CDR3: CTSSSRGGEDTQYF. As DNA, the CDR3 is TGCACCAGCAGCTCCAGGGGCGGTGAAGATACGCAGTATTTT.

This rearrangement joins TRBV6-5 to TRBJ1-6; the match to TRBD1 covers 8 bases. V trimming: 0 bases; J trimming: 7 bases; junction bases outside the gene matches: 5. Germline V CDR1 and CDR2: MNHEY, SVGAGI. The CDR3 has 16 residues. The CDR3 sequence is CASSYSQGAENSPLHF. The DNA for the CDR3 is TGTGCCAGCAGTTACTCGCAGGGGGCGGAAAATTCACCCCTCCACTTT.

The rearrangement joins TRBV10-1 to TRBJ1-5, with D perhaps matching TRBD1 (5 bases). V lost 5 bases and J lost 7, with 15 bases in between. This CDR3 comprises 14 residues. Germline loops: CDR1 WNHNN, CDR2 SYGVQD (reference sequence). CDR3 nucleotide sequence: TGCGCCAGCAGTTCCCTAGGGGTCGGGCAGCCCCAGCATTTT. Amino acid sequence: CASSSLGVGQPQHF.

The V and J genes are TRBV2 and TRBJ2-7, with a weak D call TRBD1 (5 bases). The CDR3 consists of 15 residues. Trimming pared 5 bases from V and 0 bases from J, leaving 14 bases between. Germline CDR1 reads SNHLY; CDR2 reads FYNNEI. CDR3 sequence (DNA): TGTGCCAGCAGTCCTGGGGCAGTGAGCTCCTACGAGCAGTACTTC. This sequence encodes CASSPGAVSSYEQYF. Full variable domain (rest looked up from reference TRBV2 and TRBJ2-7): EPEVTQTPSHQVTQMGQEVILRCVPISNHLYFYWYRQILGQKVEFLVSFYNNEISEKSEIFDDQFSVERPDGSNFTLKIRSTKLEDSAMYFCASSPGAVSSYEQYFGPGTRLTVT.

The chain combines TRBV4-1 with TRBJ2-7, with 7 positions matching TRBD1. The CDR3 is 14 amino acids. After removal of 2 bases from V and 5 bases from J, the junction contained 6 bases not matched to a gene. Germline CDR1 is MGHRA and CDR2 is YSYEKL. The CDR3 spells CASSQRQGWDEQYF. As DNA, the CDR3 is TGCGCCAGCAGCCAAAGACAGGGTTGGGACGAGCAGTACTTC.

The V gene is TRBV11-2, the J gene TRBJ2-2, with TRBD2 matching 7 bases. Losses at the gene ends were 1 base for V and 3 bases for J; bases not matched to a gene: 5. Germline V CDR1 and CDR2: SGHAT, FQNNGV. The CDR3 is 16 residues long. In DNA form, the CDR3 reads TGTGCCAGCAGCTTAGGCGGGAGTAGGTACACCGGGGAGCTGTTTTTT. Residues: CASSLGGSRYTGELFF.

This clone was seen once. The chain combines TRBV10-1 with TRBJ2-3, with 9 bases lining up with TRBD1. Trimming cost V 3 bases and J 1 base; bases outside gene matches: 2. CDR1 WNHNN and CDR2 SYGVQD come from the germline V gene (reference sequence). This CDR3 comprises 15 residues. CDR3 loop: CASSDTGGRTDTQYF. As DNA, the CDR3 is TGCGCCAGCAGTGACACAGGGGGCCGCACAGATACGCAGTATTTT.

The rearrangement uses TRBV7-9 and TRBJ2-2; the D gene is possibly TRBD2 (5 bases). V was shortened by 5 bases and J by 4 bases, with 14 bases between the two germline ends. From germline, CDR1 is SEHNR and CDR2 FQNEAQ (reference sequence). This CDR3 is 15 amino acids long. The CDR3 DNA follows: TGTGCCAGCAGCGTGGGTTCCGAGGGCACCGGGGAGCTGTTTTTT. It translates to CASSVGSEGTGELFF. Full variable domain (remainder filled in from reference TRBV7-9 and TRBJ2-2): DTGVSQNPRHKITKRGQNVTFRCDPISEHNRLYWYRQTLGQGPEFLTYFQNEAQLEKSRLLSDRFSAERPKGSFSTLEIQRTEQGDSAMYLCASSVGSEGTGELFFGEGSRLTVL.

This clone was detected once. The chain has TRBV10-1 and TRBJ2-3; the D is unclear. V dropped 0 bases and J dropped 6 bases, with 13 bases sitting between them. Germline-derived CDR1 and CDR2 are WNHNN and SYGVQD (reference sequence). The CDR3 extends over 15 amino acids. The DNA of the CDR3 is TGCGCCAGCAGTGAGTCCCCTCTCAAACACGATACGCAGTATTTT. Encoded protein: CASSESPLKHDTQYF.

J is TRBJ2-3 and V is TRBV18, with D perhaps TRBD2 (5 bases). Trimming stripped 3 bases from V and 2 bases from J, with 9 bases between. The CDR3 is 14 amino acids. CDR1 and CDR2 from the germline V gene are KGHSH and LQKENI. This CDR3 reads CASSPRVHTDTQYF. CDR3 sequence (DNA): TGTGCCAGCTCACCGAGGGTACACACAGATACGCAGTATTTT.

The chain combines TRBV28 with TRBJ2-2; 12 bases align to TRBD2. This CDR3 contains 22 residues. Unmatched junction bases numbered 19, after V lost 5 bases and J lost 0 bases. The germline CDR1 and CDR2 sequences are MDHEN and SYDVKM. CDR3 coding DNA: TGTGCCAGCAGTACGGACGGTTGGACTAGCGGGGAACAGCCCGCGAACACCGGGGAGCTGTTTTTT. Residues: CASSTDGWTSGEQPANTGELFF.

This rearrangement joins TRBV27 to TRBJ2-1, with D unclear. The CDR3 length is 13 residues. Looked up from germline, CDR1 is MNHEY and CDR2 is SMNVEV (reference sequence). V lost 0 bases to trimming and J lost 9 bases, with 9 bases between them. DNA for the CDR3: TGTGCCAGCAGTTTATCGCGCGGTCCTGAGCAGTTCTTC. It yields the protein CASSLSRGPEQFF.

This clone was observed a single time. The chain couples TRBV27 to TRBJ1-2; 10 bases are a match to TRBD1. The CDR3 contains 13 residues. Germline-derived CDR1 and CDR2 are MNHEY and SMNVEV (reference sequence). V gave up 4 bases and J gave up 8 bases; unmatched junction bases: 4. CDR3 in amino acids: CASSSTGGGGYTF. The CDR3 nucleotides are TGTGCCAGCAGTTCGACAGGGGGCGGCGGCTACACCTTC.

The chain joins TRBV19 to TRBJ2-7; TRBD2 aligns across 11 bases. Trimming removed 6 bases from V and 2 bases from J; junction bases left unmatched: 6. CDR1 and CDR2 (germline): LNHDA, SQIVND (reference sequence). The CDR3 has 15 amino acids. The CDR3 region has the DNA TGTGCCAGTAGCCTCGGACTAGCGGGTACCTACGAGCAGTACTTC. Its protein is CASSLGLAGTYEQYF.

This clone was detected only once. This chain joins TRBV4-1 and TRBJ2-1; 12 nucleotides line up with TRBD1. CDR1 is MGHRA, CDR2 YSYEKL, per germline. After removal of 6 bases from V and 10 bases from J, the junction contained 10 bases not matched to a gene. The CDR3 loop spans 15 amino acids. The CDR3 sequence: CASRGQGAAMGEQFF. The CDR3 nucleotides read TGCGCCAGCAGGGGACAGGGGGCGGCAATGGGGGAGCAGTTCTTC.

This clone was seen a few times. V is TRBV7-2 and J is TRBJ1-6; 10 bases fit TRBD1. The V segment lost 5 bases and the J segment 10 bases; nucleotides outside the gene matches: 8. This CDR3 is built from 15 residues. Germline-derived CDR1 and CDR2 are SGHTA and FQGNSA. The CDR3 coding sequence is TGTGCCAGCAGCGCGTTGGACAGGGGGGGCTCACCCCTCCACTTT. Its protein product is CASSALDRGGSPLHF. The full variable domain, with the rest looked up from reference TRBV7-2 and TRBJ1-6, is GAGVSQSPSNKVTEKGKDVELRCDPISGHTALYWYRQSLGQGLEFLIYFQGNSAPDKSGLPSDRFSAERTGGSVSTLTIQRTQQEDSAVYLCASSALDRGGSPLHFGNGTRLTVT.

The J gene is TRBJ1-1, the V gene TRBV28; possible D gene TRBD1, 6 bases. Germline CDR1 is MDHEN and CDR2 is SYDVKM. This CDR3 has 16 amino acids. Trimming shortened V by 3 bases and J by 2 bases, and 16 bases separated the two germline ends. Here the CDR3 reads CASSFARGNPNTEAFF. CDR3 DNA: TGTGCCAGCAGTTTTGCCAGGGGTAACCCTAACACTGAAGCTTTCTTT.

This clone is a singleton in its sample. The chain joins TRBV2 to TRBJ2-1, with TRBD1 as a possible D gene (5 bases). The germline V gene encodes CDR1 SNHLY and CDR2 FYNNEI. The CDR3 is 14 amino acids. Trimming took off 7 bases at V and 3 bases at J, with 13 bases between the two ends. The CDR3 sequence is CASTVTASYNEQFF. The CDR3 DNA reads as TGTGCCAGCACCGTGACAGCCAGCTACAATGAGCAGTTCTTC.

The chain has TRBV11-2 and TRBJ1-3; 9 bases align to TRBD1. This CDR3 spans 15 amino acids. V dropped 4 bases and J dropped 4; count of bases not matched to a gene: 5. Germline assignment: CDR1 SGHAT and CDR2 FQNNGV. The CDR3 DNA is TGTGCCAGCAGCTCCGACAGGGGGGACGGAAACACCATATATTTT. The encoded protein is CASSSDRGDGNTIYF.

The chain has TRBV6-5 and TRBJ1-2; D gene ambiguous. V lost 5 bases and J lost 0, with 10 bases in between. The CDR3 consists of 14 residues. Germline loops: CDR1 MNHEY, CDR2 SVGAGI. DNA for the CDR3: TGTGCCAGCAGTCAGTCGGGAACTAACTATGGCTACACCTTC. Encoded protein: CASSQSGTNYGYTF.

The chain carries TRBV30 and TRBJ1-1, with unresolved D. Per the germline V gene, CDR1 is GTSNPN and CDR2 is SVGIG (reference sequence). There are 11 residues in the CDR3. The ends were cut back, 4 bases at V and 5 bases at J, with 8 bases in the middle. CDR3 in amino acids: CAWNQVTEAFF. In DNA form, the CDR3 reads TGTGCCTGGAATCAGGTAACTGAAGCTTTCTTT.

The V gene is TRBV7-8, the J gene TRBJ1-1, with a possible D match to TRBD1 (5 bases). The CDR3 runs 17 residues. Germline V gene data show CDR1 as SGHVS and CDR2 as FQNEAQ. V lost 0 bases, J lost 0 bases, and 14 bases lay in between. CDR3 in amino acids: CASSLAGGRAMNTEAFF. CDR3 DNA sequence: TGTGCCAGCAGCTTAGCCGGGGGGAGGGCCATGAACACTGAAGCTTTCTTT.

The rearrangement links TRBV28 to TRBJ1-4; D gene unclear. CDR1 is MDHEN, CDR2 SYDVKM, per germline. Trimming stripped 5 bases from V and 0 bases from J, with 10 bases between. The CDR3 is made up of 15 amino acids. CDR3 protein: CASSGLFATNEKLFF. In DNA, the CDR3 is TGTGCCAGCAGTGGGCTCTTTGCAACTAATGAAAAACTGTTTTTT. Full variable domain (rest looked up from reference TRBV28 and TRBJ1-4): DVKVTQSSRYLVKRTGEKVFLECVQDMDHENMFWYRQDPGLGLRLIYFSYDVKMKEKGDIPEGYSVSREKKERFSLILESASTNQTSMYLCASSGLFATNEKLFFGSGTQLSVL.